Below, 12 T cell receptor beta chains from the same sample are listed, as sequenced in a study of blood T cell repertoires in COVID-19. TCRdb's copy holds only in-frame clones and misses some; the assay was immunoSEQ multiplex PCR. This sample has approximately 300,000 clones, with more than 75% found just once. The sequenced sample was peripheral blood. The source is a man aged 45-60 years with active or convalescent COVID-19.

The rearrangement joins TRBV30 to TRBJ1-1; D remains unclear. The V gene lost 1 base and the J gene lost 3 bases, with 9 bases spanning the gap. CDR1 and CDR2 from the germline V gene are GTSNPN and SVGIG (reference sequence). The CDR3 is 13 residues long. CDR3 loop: CAWSGIADTEAFF. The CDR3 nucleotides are TGTGCCTGGAGTGGTATCGCGGACACTGAAGCTTTCTTT.

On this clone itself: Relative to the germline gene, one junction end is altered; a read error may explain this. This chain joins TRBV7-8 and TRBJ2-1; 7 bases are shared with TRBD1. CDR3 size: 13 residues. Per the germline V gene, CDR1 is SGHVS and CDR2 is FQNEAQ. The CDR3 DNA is TGTGCCAGCAGCTTAGGCCGGACAGGACCGCCACTCTTC. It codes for CASSLGRTGPPLF. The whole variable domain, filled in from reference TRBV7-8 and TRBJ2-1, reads GAGVSQSPRYKVAKRGQDVALRCDPISGHVSLFWYQQALGQGPEFLTYFQNEAQLDKSGLPSDRFFAERPEGSVSTLKIQRTQQEDSAVYLCASSLGRTGPPLFGPGTRLTVL.

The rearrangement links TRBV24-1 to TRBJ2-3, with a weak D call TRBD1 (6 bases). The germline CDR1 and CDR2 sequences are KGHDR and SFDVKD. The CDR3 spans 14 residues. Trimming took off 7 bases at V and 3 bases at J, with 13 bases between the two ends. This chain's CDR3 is CATRDRGPTDTQYF. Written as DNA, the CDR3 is TGTGCCACCAGGGACAGAGGGCCTACAGATACGCAGTATTTT.

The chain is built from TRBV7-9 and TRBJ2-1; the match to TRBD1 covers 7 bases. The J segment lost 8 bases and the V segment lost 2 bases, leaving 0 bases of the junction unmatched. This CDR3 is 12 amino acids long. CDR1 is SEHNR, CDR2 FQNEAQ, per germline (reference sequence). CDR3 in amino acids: CASSLTGDEQFF. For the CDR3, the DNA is TGTGCCAGCAGCTTAACAGGGGATGAGCAGTTCTTC.

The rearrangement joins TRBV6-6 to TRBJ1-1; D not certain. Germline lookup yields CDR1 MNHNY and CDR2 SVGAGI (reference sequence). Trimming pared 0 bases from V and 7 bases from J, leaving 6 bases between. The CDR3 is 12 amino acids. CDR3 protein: CASSYSLIEAFF. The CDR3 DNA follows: TGTGCCAGCAGTTACTCCTTAATTGAAGCTTTCTTT.

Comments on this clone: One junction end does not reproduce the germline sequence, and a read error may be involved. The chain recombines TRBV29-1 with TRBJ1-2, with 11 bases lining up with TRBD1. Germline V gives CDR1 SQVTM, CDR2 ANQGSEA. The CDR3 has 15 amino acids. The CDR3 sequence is CSVEEGTGGGYGYTF. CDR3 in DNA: TGCAGCGTAGAAGAAGGGACAGGGGGGGGCTATGGCTACACCTTC.

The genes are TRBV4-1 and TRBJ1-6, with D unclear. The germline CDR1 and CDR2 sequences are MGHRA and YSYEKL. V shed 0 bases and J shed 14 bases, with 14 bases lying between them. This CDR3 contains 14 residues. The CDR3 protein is CASSQDILARSLHF. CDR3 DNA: TGCGCCAGCAGCCAAGATATTTTGGCCCGATCCCTCCACTTT.

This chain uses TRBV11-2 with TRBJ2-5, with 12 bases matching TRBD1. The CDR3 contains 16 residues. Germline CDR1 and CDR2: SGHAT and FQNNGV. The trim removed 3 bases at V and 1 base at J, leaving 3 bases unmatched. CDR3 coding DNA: TGTGCCAGCAGCTTGGGGACAGGGGGCTTCCAAGAGACCCAGTACTTC. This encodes CASSLGTGGFQETQYF.

DNA for the CDR3: TGTGCCAGCAGCTTAGCGACCGGCAGGGGGCTATCAGGGTCATCCCGCTCCTACGAGCAGTACTTC. This codes for CASSLATGRGLSGSSRSYEQYF. The V and J genes are TRBV7-2 and TRBJ2-7; 8 nucleotides line up with TRBD1. This CDR3 is built from 22 residues. Germline V gene sequence: CDR1 SGHTA, CDR2 FQGNSA. Unmatched junction bases numbered 22, after V lost 0 bases and J lost 0 bases.

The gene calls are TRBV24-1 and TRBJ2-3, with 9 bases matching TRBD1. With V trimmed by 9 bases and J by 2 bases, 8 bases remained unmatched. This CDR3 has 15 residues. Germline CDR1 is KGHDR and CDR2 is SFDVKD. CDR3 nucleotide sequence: TGTGCCACCGGAAAGACAGGGGGGCCCACAGATACGCAGTATTTT. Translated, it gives CATGKTGGPTDTQYF.

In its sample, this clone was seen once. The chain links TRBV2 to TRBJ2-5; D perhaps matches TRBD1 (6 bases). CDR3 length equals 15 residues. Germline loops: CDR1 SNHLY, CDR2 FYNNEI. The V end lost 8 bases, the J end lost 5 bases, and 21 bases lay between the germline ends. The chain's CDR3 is CASGAQGRSGETQYF. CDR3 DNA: TGTGCCAGCGGCGCTCAGGGGCGCTCGGGGGAGACCCAGTACTTC.

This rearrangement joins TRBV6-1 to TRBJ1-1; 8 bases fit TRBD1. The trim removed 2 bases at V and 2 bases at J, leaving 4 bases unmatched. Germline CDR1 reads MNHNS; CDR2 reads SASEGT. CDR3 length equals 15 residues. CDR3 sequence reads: CASSEPGQGNTEAFF. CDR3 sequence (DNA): TGTGCCAGCAGTGAACCCGGACAGGGTAACACTGAAGCTTTCTTT.